A selection of T cell receptor beta chains follows, all from one sample in a study of post-analysis software for immune sequencing data. TCRdb itself ran the PCR reads through MiXCR, one entry per CDR3 protein. The profile covers 500,000 to 600,000 distinct CDR3 sequences, with roughly 47% appearing a single time and roughly 1.8% taken by the ten largest. Material: blood. These TCRs come from a girl aged 10-17 years with multiple sclerosis. Each CDR3 is given with its conserved first and last residue. A D gene is named only where the DNA matches it firmly. Clone size is shown for a subset of rows, as once, few, many or a class of expanded clone.

>-|-|TRBV30|TRBJ1-1
TGTGCCTCTCTCGCCTGGCAGGGAGGTTCGGCTTTCTTT
CASLAWQGGSAFF
>-|-|TRBV6-5|TRBJ2-5
TGTGCCAGCAGCGAACGCGGACTAAAAGAGGCCCAGTACTTC
CASSERGLKEAQYF
>-|-|TRBV11-2|TRBJ1-6
TGTGCCAGCAGCTTAATCAGGGGCCGTAATTCACCCCTCCACTTT
CASSLIRGRNSPLHF
>TRBD1|-|TRBV2|TRBJ2-5
TGTGCCATCCCAACCCGGCAGGGGGCTCTACAAGAGACCCAGTACTTC
CAIPTRQGALQETQYF
>TRBD2|few|TRBV4-2|TRBJ2-5
TGTGCCAGCAGCCAATTAAAAGCGGGGTGGGAGACCCAGTACTTC
CASSQLKAGWETQYF
>-|-|TRBV12-3/TRBV12-4|TRBJ2-3
TGTGCCAGCAGTTTAGCGCGGGACGGACCGAAAACAGATACGGAATATTTT
CASSLARDGPKTDTEYF
>TRBD1|-|TRBV2|TRBJ1-1
TGTGCCAGCGAACGTATCGGACAGGGGACTGAAGCTTTCTTT
CASERIGQGTEAFF
>TRBD2|-|TRBV13|TRBJ2-7
TGTGCCAGCAGCTTAGGCCCGACTAGCGGGGGGGCCTACGAGCAGTACTTC
CASSLGPTSGGAYEQYF
>-|-|TRBV6-5|TRBJ2-6
TGTGCCAGCAGTTACGGGACCTCTGGGGCCAACGTCCTGACTTTC
CASSYGTSGANVLTF
>TRBD2|-|TRBV6-4|TRBJ2-3
TGTGCCAGCAGTGACTCTCTAGCGGGAGAGGTAGATACGCAGTATTTT
CASSDSLAGEVDTQYF
>-|-|TRBV7-2|TRBJ2-3
TGTGCCAGCAGCTTAGTGACCGGTACAGATACGCAGTATTTT
CASSLVTGTDTQYF
>TRBD2|few|TRBV7-9|TRBJ2-1
TGTGCCAGCAGCCGCAGGCTAGCGGGTCCCTACAATGAGCAGTTCTTC
CASSRRLAGPYNEQFF
>-|-|TRBV29-1|TRBJ1-2
TGCAGCGTCGCTGAAGGCAGGGTAAATGGCTACACCTTC
CSVAEGRVNGYTF